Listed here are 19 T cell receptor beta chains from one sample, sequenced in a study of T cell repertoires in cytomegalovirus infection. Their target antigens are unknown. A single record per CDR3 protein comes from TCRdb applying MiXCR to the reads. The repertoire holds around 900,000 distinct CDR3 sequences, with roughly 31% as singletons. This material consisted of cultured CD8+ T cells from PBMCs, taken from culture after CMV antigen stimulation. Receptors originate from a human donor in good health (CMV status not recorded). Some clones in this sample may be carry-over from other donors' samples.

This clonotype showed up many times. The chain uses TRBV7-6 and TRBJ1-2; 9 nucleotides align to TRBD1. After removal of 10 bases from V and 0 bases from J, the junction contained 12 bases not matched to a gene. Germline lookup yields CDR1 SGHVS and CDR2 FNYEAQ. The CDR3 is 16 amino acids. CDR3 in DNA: TGTGCCACCAAACCGGGACAGGGTACTCCTAACTATGGCTACACCTTC. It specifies CATKPGQGTPNYGYTF.

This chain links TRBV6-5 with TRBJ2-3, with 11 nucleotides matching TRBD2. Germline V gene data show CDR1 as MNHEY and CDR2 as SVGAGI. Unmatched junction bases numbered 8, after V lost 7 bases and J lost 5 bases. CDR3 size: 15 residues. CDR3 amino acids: CASKDSGGAGDTQYF. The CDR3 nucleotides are TGTGCCAGCAAGGATAGCGGGGGGGCGGGAGATACGCAGTATTTT.

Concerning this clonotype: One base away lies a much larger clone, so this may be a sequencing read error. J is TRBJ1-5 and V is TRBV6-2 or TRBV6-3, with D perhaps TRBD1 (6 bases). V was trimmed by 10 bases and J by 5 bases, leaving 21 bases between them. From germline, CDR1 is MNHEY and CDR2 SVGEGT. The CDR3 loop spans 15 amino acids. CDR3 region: CANRRPGDPDQPQHF. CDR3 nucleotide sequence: TGTGCCAACAGGCGTCCAGGGGATCCGGATCAGCCCCAGCATTTT.

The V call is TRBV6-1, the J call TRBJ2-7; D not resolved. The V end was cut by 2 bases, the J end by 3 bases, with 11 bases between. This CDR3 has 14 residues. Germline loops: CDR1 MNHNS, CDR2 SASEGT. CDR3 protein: CASSEIVGNYEQYF. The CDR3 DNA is TGTGCCAGCAGTGAAATTGTAGGGAACTACGAGCAGTACTTC.

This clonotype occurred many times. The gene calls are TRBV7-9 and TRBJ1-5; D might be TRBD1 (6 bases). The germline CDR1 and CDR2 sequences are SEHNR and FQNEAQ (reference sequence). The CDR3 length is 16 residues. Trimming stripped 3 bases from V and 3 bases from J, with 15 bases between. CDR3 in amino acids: CASSLSGGRINQPQHF. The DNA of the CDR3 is TGTGCCAGCAGCTTGTCCGGGGGCAGGATCAATCAGCCCCAGCATTTT.

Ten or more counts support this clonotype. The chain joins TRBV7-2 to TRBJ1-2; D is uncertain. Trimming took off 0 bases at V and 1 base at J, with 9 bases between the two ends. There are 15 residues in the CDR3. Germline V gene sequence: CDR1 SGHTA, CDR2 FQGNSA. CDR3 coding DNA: TGTGCCAGCAGCTTAGCGGCCGGGATTAACTATGGCTACACCTTC. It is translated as CASSLAAGINYGYTF.

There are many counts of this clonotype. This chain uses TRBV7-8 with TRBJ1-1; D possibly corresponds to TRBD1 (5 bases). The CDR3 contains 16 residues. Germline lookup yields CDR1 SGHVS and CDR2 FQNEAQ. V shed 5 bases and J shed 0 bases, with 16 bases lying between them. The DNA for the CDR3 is TGTGCCAGCAGCCTCCCGGGGCAGGAGATGAACACTGAAGCTTTCTTT. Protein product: CASSLPGQEMNTEAFF. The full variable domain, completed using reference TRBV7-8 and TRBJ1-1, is GAGVSQSPRYKVAKRGQDVALRCDPISGHVSLFWYQQALGQGPEFLTYFQNEAQLDKSGLPSDRFFAERPEGSVSTLKIQRTQQEDSAVYLCASSLPGQEMNTEAFFGQGTRLTVV.

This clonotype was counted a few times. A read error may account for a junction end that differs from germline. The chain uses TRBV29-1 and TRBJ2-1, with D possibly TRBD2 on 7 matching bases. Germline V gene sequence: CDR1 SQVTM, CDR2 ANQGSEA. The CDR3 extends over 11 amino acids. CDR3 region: CSVGGGNEQFF. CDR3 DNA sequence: TGTTCCGTGGGAGGGGGCAATGAGCAGTTCTTC.

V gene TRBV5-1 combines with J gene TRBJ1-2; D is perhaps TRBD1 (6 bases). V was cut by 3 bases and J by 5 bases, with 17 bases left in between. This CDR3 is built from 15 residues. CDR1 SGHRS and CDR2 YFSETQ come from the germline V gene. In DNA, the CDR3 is TGCGCCAGCAGCTGGGGGGCCGGGACGGGATATGGCTACACCTTC. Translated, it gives CASSWGAGTGYGYTF.

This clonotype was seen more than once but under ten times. The CDR3 nucleotides are TGTGCTAGTGGTTTGGGGTCCCACGAGCAGTACTTC. Translated, it gives CASGLGSHEQYF. This chain connects TRBV12-5 to TRBJ2-7; D not certain. Trimming removed 1 base at V and 5 bases at J, with 6 bases between. Germline V lookup: CDR1 LGHNT, CDR2 FRNRAP. The CDR3 has 12 residues.

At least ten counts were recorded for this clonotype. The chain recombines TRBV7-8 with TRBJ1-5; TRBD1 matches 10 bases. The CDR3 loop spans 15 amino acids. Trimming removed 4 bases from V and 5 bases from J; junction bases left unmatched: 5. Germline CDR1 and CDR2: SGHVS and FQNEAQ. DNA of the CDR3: TGTGCCAGCAGCTCTGCCGGGACAGGGGATCAGCCCCAGCATTTT. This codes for CASSSAGTGDQPQHF.

CDR3 loop: CSVVLGGALGSGTEAFF. Written as DNA, the CDR3 is TGCAGCGTTGTATTGGGGGGGGCGTTGGGATCGGGCACTGAAGCTTTCTTT. The chain uses TRBV29-1 and TRBJ1-1, with D perhaps matching TRBD1 (6 bases). This CDR3 has 17 residues. Germline-derived CDR1 and CDR2 are SQVTM and ANQGSEA. Between the trimmed V and J ends, which lost 4 bases and 4 bases, there was a span of 25 bases.

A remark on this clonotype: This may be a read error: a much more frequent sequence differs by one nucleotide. DNA for the CDR3: TGTGTCAGCAGTTCGGGGCTCTCTGGAAACACCATATATTTT. Protein: CVSSSGLSGNTIYF. V and J are TRBV27 and TRBJ1-3, with D perhaps TRBD1 (5 bases). CDR1 and CDR2 (germline): MNHEY, SMNVEV (reference sequence). This CDR3 comprises 14 residues.

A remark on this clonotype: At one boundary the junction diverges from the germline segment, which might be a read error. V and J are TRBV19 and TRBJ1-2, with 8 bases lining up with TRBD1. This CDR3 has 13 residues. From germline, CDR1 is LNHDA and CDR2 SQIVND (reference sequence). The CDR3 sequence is CASSPGGFYDYTF. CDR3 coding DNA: TGTGCCAGTAGTCCAGGGGGCTTCTATGACTACACCTTC.

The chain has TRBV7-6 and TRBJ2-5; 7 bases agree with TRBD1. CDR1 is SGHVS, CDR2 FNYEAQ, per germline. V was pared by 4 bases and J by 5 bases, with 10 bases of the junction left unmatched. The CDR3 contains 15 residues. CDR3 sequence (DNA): TGTGCCAGCAGCTCCACAGGGGACGCCGGGGAGACCCAGTACTTC. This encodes CASSSTGDAGETQYF.

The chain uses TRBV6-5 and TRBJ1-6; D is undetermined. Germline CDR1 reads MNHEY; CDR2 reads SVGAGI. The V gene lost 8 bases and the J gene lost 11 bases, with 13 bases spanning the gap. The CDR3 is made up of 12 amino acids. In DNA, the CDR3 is TGTGCCAGCTTCTCCGGGTTTCCACCCCTCCACTTT. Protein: CASFSGFPPLHF.

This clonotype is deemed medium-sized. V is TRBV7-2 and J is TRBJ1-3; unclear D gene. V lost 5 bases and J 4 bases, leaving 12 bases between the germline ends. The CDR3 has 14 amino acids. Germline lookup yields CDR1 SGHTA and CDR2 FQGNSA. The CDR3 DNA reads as TGTGCCAGCAGCCCGTGGGCAGCCGGAAACACCATATATTTT. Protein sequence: CASSPWAAGNTIYF.

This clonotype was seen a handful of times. The CDR3 sequence is CASSLGDNSNQPQHF. The CDR3, as DNA: TGTGCCAGCAGCTTAGGAGACAATAGCAATCAGCCCCAGCATTTT. The V gene is TRBV7-4, the J gene TRBJ1-5; D not resolved. V was cut by 1 base and J by 0 bases, with 7 bases left in between. The germline V gene encodes CDR1 SGHVT and CDR2 SQSDAQ. The CDR3 has 15 amino acids. Variable domain in full (rest from reference TRBV7-4 and TRBJ1-5): GAGVSQSPRYKVAKRGRDVALRCDSISGHVTLYWYRQTLGQGSEVLTYSQSDAQRDKSGRPSGRFSAERPERSVSTLKIQRTEQGDSAVYLCASSLGDNSNQPQHFGDGTRLSIL.

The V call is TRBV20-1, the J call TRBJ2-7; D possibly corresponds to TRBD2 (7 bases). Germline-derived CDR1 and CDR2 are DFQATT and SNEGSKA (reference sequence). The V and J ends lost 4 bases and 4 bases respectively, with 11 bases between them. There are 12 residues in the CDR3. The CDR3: CSAKGGVYEQYV. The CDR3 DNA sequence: TGCAGTGCTAAGGGGGGGGTATACGAGCAGTACGTC.